The 11 T cell receptor beta chains given below trace back to one sample, sequenced in a study of technical replicates of blood from a handful of donors. Produced via immunoSEQ multiplex PCR; TCRdb's table is partial and in-frame only. The sample consists of 50,000 to 60,000 clones, 90% to 95% of them appearing once. Sequenced input: PBMCs. These receptors came from a human donor in good health. Some clones in this sample may be carry-over from other donors' samples.

The V gene is TRBV6-5, the J gene TRBJ1-5; 7 bases fit TRBD1. The V gene end was trimmed by 6 bases and the J gene end by 4 bases; junction bases not matched to a gene: 9. Looked up from germline, CDR1 is MNHEY and CDR2 is SVGAGI. The CDR3 loop spans 15 amino acids. The CDR3 loop reads CASSPLRDSNQPQHF. The CDR3 bases are TGTGCCAGCAGCCCCCTGCGGGACAGTAATCAGCCCCAGCATTTT.

This sequence joins TRBV7-2 and TRBJ2-5; TRBD2 aligns across 9 bases. CDR1 and CDR2 (germline): SGHTA, FQGNSA. With 5 bases clipped from V and 4 bases from J, the junction kept 5 bases outside the gene matches. The CDR3 totals 14 residues. The DNA for the CDR3 is TGTGCCAGCAGCGCCCCTAGCGGGATAGAGACCCAGTACTTC. It encodes CASSAPSGIETQYF. The variable domain in full, with the rest retrieved from reference TRBV7-2 and TRBJ2-5, is GAGVSQSPSNKVTEKGKDVELRCDPISGHTALYWYRQSLGQGLEFLIYFQGNSAPDKSGLPSDRFSAERTGGSVSTLTIQRTQQEDSAVYLCASSAPSGIETQYFGPGTRLLVL.

The V and J genes are TRBV30 and TRBJ2-3, with 7 nucleotides matching TRBD2. Germline V gene lookup returns CDR1 GTSNPN and CDR2 SVGIG (reference sequence). The CDR3 runs to 15 residues. Unmatched junction bases numbered 8, after V lost 0 bases and J lost 5 bases. The CDR3 coding sequence is TGTGCCTGGAGTGTAACGGGCGGGAGCGGAGATACGCAGTATTTT. It translates to CAWSVTGGSGDTQYF. The full variable domain, in which reference TRBV30 and TRBJ2-3 provide the parts outside the CDR3, is SQTIHQWPATLVQPVGSPLSLECTVEGTSNPNLYWYRQAAGRGLQLLFYSVGIGQISSEVPQNLSASRPQDRQFILSSKKLLLSDSGFYLCAWSVTGGSGDTQYFGPGTRLTVL.

This clone was found a few times. V is TRBV7-8 and J is TRBJ1-1, with 7 bases that match TRBD1. V was pared by 5 bases and J by 1 base, with 4 bases of the junction left unmatched. Germline lookup yields CDR1 SGHVS and CDR2 FQNEAQ. CDR3 size: 14 residues. Here the CDR3 reads CASSTDRENTEAFF. As DNA, the CDR3 is TGTGCCAGCAGCACCGACAGGGAGAACACTGAAGCTTTCTTT.

The V and J genes are TRBV9 and TRBJ2-3, with a possible D match to TRBD2 (6 bases). Germline V gives CDR1 SGDLS, CDR2 YYNGEE. This CDR3 has 12 residues. V lost 4 bases, J lost 6 bases, and 9 bases lay in between. CDR3 sequence (DNA): TGTGCCAGCAGCCAGCTAGCGGATACGCAGTATTTT. Protein: CASSQLADTQYF. Combining the CDR3 with reference TRBV9 and TRBJ2-3 gives the whole variable domain DSGVTQTPKHLITATGQRVTLRCSPRSGDLSVYWYQQSLDQGLQFLIQYYNGEERAKGNILERFSAQQFPDLHSELNLSSLELGDSALYFCASSQLADTQYFGPGTRLTVL.

The chain employs TRBV11-2 and TRBJ2-2; a possible D gene is TRBD1 (6 bases). Per the germline V gene, CDR1 is SGHAT and CDR2 is FQNNGV. V gave up 1 base and J gave up 0 bases, with 9 bases separating them. This CDR3 has 16 amino acids. The CDR3 region is CASSLGGPTNTGELFF. The CDR3 nucleotides read TGTGCCAGCAGCTTAGGGGGGCCAACGAACACCGGGGAGCTGTTTTTT. The full variable domain, rest sourced from reference TRBV11-2 and TRBJ2-2, is EAGVAQSPRYKIIEKRQSVAFWCNPISGHATLYWYQQILGQGPKLLIQFQNNGVVDDSQLPKDRFSAERLKGVDSTLKIQPAKLEDSAVYLCASSLGGPTNTGELFFGEGSRLTVL.

The chain uses TRBV9 and TRBJ1-6, with 8 nucleotides matching TRBD1. Germline values: CDR1 SGDLS, CDR2 YYNGEE. CDR3 length: 15 amino acids. The V gene end was trimmed by 6 bases and the J gene end by 3 bases; junction bases not matched to a gene: 5. CDR3 protein: CASTEDRGYNSPLHF. The CDR3 region has the DNA TGTGCCAGCACCGAAGACAGGGGCTATAATTCACCCCTCCACTTT.

The V gene is TRBV4-3, the J gene TRBJ1-1; D may be TRBD1 (5 bases). CDR3 length: 16 residues. V was trimmed by 4 bases and J by 3 bases, leaving 18 bases between them. Germline loops: CDR1 LGHNA, CDR2 YSLEER. The CDR3 nucleotides are TGCGCCAGCAGCCTCCTGGGGCGGGGTCGGGACACTGAAGCTTTCTTT. It yields the protein CASSLLGRGRDTEAFF.

This chain links TRBV6-1 with TRBJ2-5, with D perhaps TRBD1 (6 bases). The V gene lost 2 bases and the J gene lost 0 bases, with 13 bases spanning the gap. Germline-derived CDR1 and CDR2 are MNHNS and SASEGT. This CDR3 spans 16 amino acids. CDR3 in DNA: TGTGCCAGCAGTGAAACACAGGGCCGGCACCAAGAGACCCAGTACTTC. This translates into CASSETQGRHQETQYF.

The chain's CDR3 is CASTPGSGWETQYF. CDR3 nucleotide sequence: TGTGCCAGCACCCCCGGGAGCGGGTGGGAGACCCAGTACTTC. The chain carries TRBV7-2 and TRBJ2-5; tentatively, D is TRBD2 (6 bases). The germline CDR1 and CDR2 sequences are SGHTA and FQGNSA. The CDR3 is 14 residues long. With 7 bases removed from V and 5 bases from J, the gap between germline ends came to 17 bases.

The sample holds one count of this clone. A junction end diverges from the germline sequence, so it may reflect a read error. The chain joins TRBV5-1 to TRBJ2-2; D is unresolved. Germline CDR1 SGHRS, CDR2 YFSETQ. CDR3 size: 15 residues. CDR3 nucleotide sequence: TGCGCCAGCAGCTTGGGTTGGGCGAATACCGGGGAGCTGTTTTTT. Encoded protein: CASSLGWANTGELFF.